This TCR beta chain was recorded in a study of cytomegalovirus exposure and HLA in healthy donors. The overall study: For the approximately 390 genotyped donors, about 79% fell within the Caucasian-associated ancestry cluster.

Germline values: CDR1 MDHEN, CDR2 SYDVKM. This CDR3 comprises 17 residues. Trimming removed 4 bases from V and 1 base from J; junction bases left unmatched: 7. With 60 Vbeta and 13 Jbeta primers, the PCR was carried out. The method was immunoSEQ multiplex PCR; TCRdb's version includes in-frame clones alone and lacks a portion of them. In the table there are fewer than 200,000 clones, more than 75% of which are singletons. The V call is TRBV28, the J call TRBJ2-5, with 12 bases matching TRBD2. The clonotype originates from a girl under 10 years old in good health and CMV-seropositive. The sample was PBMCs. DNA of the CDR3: TGTGCCAGCAGTTCGGCTAGCGGGAGGGCCCCCCAAGAGACCCAGTACTTC. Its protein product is CASSSASGRAPQETQYF.